Listed below are T cell receptor beta chains from one sample, sequenced in a study of blood T cells in healthy people across ages. TCRdb reanalysed the 5' RACE reads using MiXCR and keeps one entry per CDR3 protein. Of some 1.5 million distinct CDR3 sequences listed, approximately 43% are singletons. The sample consisted of blood. The origin of the receptors is a young woman in good health. Both conserved end residues are part of each CDR3. Each record gives: D gene, J gene, V gene, clone size, CDR3 protein, CDR3 DNA. A D gene is named only where the DNA matches it firmly. Clone size appears in some rows only: once, few, many, or a class for an expanded clone.

>TRBD1|TRBJ1-6|TRBV20-1|few
CSAKAFRTGSYNSPLHF
TGCAGTGCTAAAGCTTTCCGGACAGGCTCCTATAATTCACCCCTCCACTTT
>.|TRBJ1-2|TRBV29-1|.
CNVDPWEGGYTF
TGCAACGTTGACCCCTGGGAGGGTGGCTACACCTTC
>.|TRBJ2-1|TRBV27|few
CASSFGTHQEQFF
TGTGCCAGCAGTTTTGGGACGCATCAGGAGCAGTTCTTC
>.|TRBJ2-2|TRBV18|.
CASSPVASVAGELFF
TGTGCCAGCTCACCAGTAGCGTCGGTTGCCGGGGAGCTGTTTTTT
>TRBD2|TRBJ2-1|TRBV20-1|.
CSAKHGTTNEQFF
TGCAGTGCTAAGCACGGGACTACAAATGAGCAGTTCTTC
>TRBD1|TRBJ2-7|TRBV5-1|.
CASSTGQGHEQYF
TGCGCCAGCAGCACCGGACAGGGTCACGAGCAGTACTTC
>TRBD1|TRBJ1-2|TRBV6-5|.
CASSRDRTTYDYTF
TGTGCCAGCTCTCGGGACAGGACGACTTATGACTACACCTTC
>TRBD2|TRBJ2-1|TRBV4-3|many
CASSRLAGYNEQFF
TGCGCCAGCAGCCGACTAGCGGGTTACAATGAGCAGTTCTTC
>TRBD1|TRBJ1-2|TRBV24-1|.
CATSDPQGAGYGYTF
TGTGCCACCAGTGATCCCCAGGGGGCCGGCTATGGCTACACCTTC
>.|TRBJ1-5|TRBV27|many
CASSLSRNQPQHF
TGTGCCAGCAGTTTAAGCAGAAATCAGCCCCAGCATTTT
>TRBD2|TRBJ2-1|TRBV5-1|.
CASSRESGAYNEQFF
TGCGCCAGCAGCCGGGAAAGCGGGGCCTACAATGAGCAGTTCTTC
>TRBD1|TRBJ1-2|TRBV6-6|few
CASSYRDRPVNYGYTF
TGTGCCAGCAGTTACCGGGACAGACCTGTAAACTATGGCTACACCTTC
>.|TRBJ1-1|TRBV10-3|.
CAISDKGVNTEAFF
TGTGCCATCAGTGATAAGGGGGTGAACACTGAAGCTTTCTTT
>TRBD2|TRBJ2-1|TRBV28|few
CATRTSGNEQFF
TGTGCCACCCGGACTAGCGGCAATGAGCAGTTCTTC
>.|TRBJ2-2|TRBV6-2/TRBV6-3|.
CASSYTPVSKGTGELFF
TGTGCCAGCAGTTACACTCCCGTTTCGAAGGGCACCGGGGAGCTGTTTTTT
>.|TRBJ2-7|TRBV7-9|.
CASSPLIYYEQYF
TGTGCCAGCAGTCCCTTGATCTACTACGAGCAGTACTTC
>.|TRBJ2-5|TRBV24-1|few
CATSVPNQETQYF
TGTGCCACCAGTGTGCCCAATCAAGAGACCCAGTACTTC
>.|TRBJ2-7|TRBV15|.
CATSSFLETNSYEQYF
TGTGCCACCAGCAGTTTCCTCGAGACTAACTCCTACGAGCAGTACTTC
>.|TRBJ2-5|TRBV20-1|.
CSAKDGVVGGTQYF
TGCAGTGCAAAGGACGGAGTGGTCGGAGGGACCCAGTACTTC
>.|TRBJ1-5|TRBV12-3/TRBV12-4|few
CASSFFLGGRDNQPQHF
TGTGCCAGCAGCTTTTTCCTTGGGGGGAGGGACAATCAGCCCCAGCATTTT
>TRBD1|TRBJ1-1|TRBV12-3/TRBV12-4|.
CASSAQGAGTEAFF
TGTGCCAGCAGTGCCCAGGGGGCCGGCACTGAAGCTTTCTTT
>.|TRBJ2-5|TRBV4-1|many
CASSQDNGAETQYF
TGCGCCAGCAGCCAAGATAATGGGGCAGAGACCCAGTACTTC
>.|TRBJ1-4|TRBV12-3/TRBV12-4|.
CASSLVRVGNEKLFF
TGTGCCAGCAGTTTAGTCAGGGTTGGTAATGAAAAACTGTTTTTT
>TRBD2|TRBJ2-1|TRBV20-1|.
CSARTSGDNEQFF
TGCAGTGCACGGACGAGCGGGGACAATGAGCAGTTCTTC
>TRBD1|TRBJ1-1|TRBV5-1|once
CASSVTGEVGNTEAFF
TGCGCCAGCAGCGTCACAGGGGAAGTTGGGAACACTGAAGCTTTCTTT
>.|TRBJ2-5|TRBV20-1|.
CSARVSGDSNEQYF
TGCAGTGCTAGAGTTAGCGGTGACTCCAATGAGCAGTACTTC
>TRBD2|TRBJ2-2|TRBV20-1|.
CSARARGGANTGELFF
TGCAGTGCTAGAGCGCGGGGGGGGGCGAACACCGGGGAGCTGTTTTTT
>.|TRBJ2-7|TRBV27|.
CASSFRTRYEQYF
TGTGCCAGCAGTTTTCGGACTCGATACGAGCAGTACTTC
>.|TRBJ2-3|TRBV29-1|.
CSVTGLNGDTQYF
TGCAGCGTTACAGGACTTAATGGGGATACGCAGTATTTT
>.|TRBJ2-1|TRBV20-1|.
CSAVLAGRESWEQFF
TGCAGTGCCGTACTCGCGGGACGAGAGTCATGGGAGCAGTTCTTC
>TRBD1|TRBJ1-2|TRBV6-2/TRBV6-3|few
CASRGTAYFYGYTF
TGTGCCAGCAGAGGGACAGCCTACTTCTATGGCTACACCTTC
>.|TRBJ2-1|TRBV4-2|.
CASSQDGSGTHNEQFF
TGTGCCAGCAGCCAAGATGGCTCAGGGACCCACAATGAGCAGTTCTTC
>TRBD1|TRBJ1-4|TRBV25-1|.
CASSAGQGLKAEKLFF
TGTGCCAGCAGTGCCGGACAGGGGTTAAAAGCGGAAAAACTGTTTTTT
>.|TRBJ2-5|TRBV7-3|.
CASSRSDQETQYF
TGTGCCAGCAGCCGATCTGACCAAGAGACCCAGTACTTC
>.|TRBJ2-1|TRBV4-2|once
CASSQEQRVYNEQLF
TGTGCCAGCAGCCAAGAACAACGGGTCTACAATGAGCAGTTATTC
>.|TRBJ2-5|TRBV12-3/TRBV12-4|.
CASSNRQTQYF
TGTGCCAGCAGTAACCGGCAGACCCAGTACTTC
>.|TRBJ2-1|TRBV29-1|few
CSFEGRAPAYNEQFF
TGCAGCTTTGAAGGCCGAGCTCCAGCCTACAATGAGCAGTTCTTC
>.|TRBJ2-7|TRBV28|.
CASSLWTFNEQYF
TGTGCCAGCAGTTTATGGACTTTCAATGAGCAGTACTTC
>.|TRBJ1-2|TRBV7-9|.
CASSLGEANYGYTF
TGTGCCAGCAGCTTAGGGGAGGCCAACTATGGCTACACCTTC
>.|TRBJ1-1|TRBV18|.
CASSTRHAVAFF
TGTGCCAGCTCAACTCGACATGCGGTAGCTTTCTTT
>.|TRBJ2-1|TRBV7-2|.
CASSVAPFNEQFF
TGTGCCAGCAGCGTAGCGCCCTTCAATGAGCAGTTCTTC
>.|TRBJ2-7|TRBV29-1|.
CSVGTARAYEQYF
TGCAGCGTTGGGACAGCGAGGGCCTACGAGCAGTACTTC
>.|TRBJ1-1|TRBV10-2|.
CASSEGRAAFF
TGCGCCAGCAGTGAAGGCAGGGCAGCTTTCTTT
>TRBD2|TRBJ2-7|TRBV29-1|.
CSVEETSGRYYEQYF
TGCAGCGTTGAAGAAACTAGCGGGAGGTACTACGAGCAGTACTTC
>.|TRBJ1-4|TRBV30|.
CAWSVRRAATNEKLFF
TGTGCCTGGAGTGTACGCCGGGCCGCAACTAATGAAAAACTGTTTTTT
>.|TRBJ2-1|TRBV28|few
CASSLQGTVAYNEQFF
TGTGCCAGCAGTTTACAAGGGACTGTGGCCTACAATGAGCAGTTCTTC
>.|TRBJ1-2|TRBV4-3|.
CASSPTDGGANGYTF
TGCGCCAGCAGCCCGACCGACGGGGGCGCAAATGGCTACACCTTC
>.|TRBJ1-1|TRBV20-1|.
CRGSQGTEAFF
TGCAGGGGGAGTCAGGGGACTGAAGCTTTCTTT
>TRBD1|TRBJ2-1|TRBV29-1|few
CSVETDRVSTGSRNEQFF
TGCAGCGTTGAAACGGACAGGGTTTCGACCGGAAGCAGGAATGAGCAGTTCTTC
>TRBD1|TRBJ2-3|TRBV10-3|.
CAISGRQGKATDTQYF
TGTGCCATCAGTGGACGACAGGGTAAAGCCACAGATACGCAGTATTTT
>.|TRBJ1-2|TRBV7-9|few
CASSVAPVNYGYTF
TGTGCCAGCAGCGTAGCTCCAGTTAACTATGGCTACACCTTC
>TRBD2|TRBJ2-1|TRBV27|.
CASSFAAGGFEQFF
TGTGCCAGCAGTTTTGCAGCGGGGGGATTTGAGCAGTTCTTC
>.|TRBJ2-5|TRBV12-3/TRBV12-4|few
CASSDGTHQETQYF
TGTGCCAGCAGTGACGGGACACACCAAGAGACCCAGTACTTC
>TRBD2|TRBJ2-7|TRBV6-5|few
CASRPSGTREYEQYF
TGTGCCAGCAGGCCGTCCGGGACTAGGGAATACGAGCAGTACTTC